Below, 10 T cell receptor beta chains from the same sample are listed, as sequenced in a study of blood T cell repertoires in COVID-19. This table comes from immunoSEQ multiplex PCR, and its TCRdb copy is limited to in-frame clones, with some not included. The table records 150,000 to 200,000 clones, 88% of them present only once. Sequenced input: PBMCs or T cells enriched from blood (not recorded which). Receptors were obtained from a woman between 18 and 29 years old who had recovered from COVID-19.

V is TRBV4-1 and J is TRBJ2-1; 7 positions agree with TRBD1. Germline V gene data show CDR1 as MGHRA and CDR2 as YSYEKL. The trim removed 0 bases at V and 6 bases at J, leaving 14 bases unmatched. The CDR3 runs 18 residues. This chain's CDR3 is CASSQDKGAGVGPNEQFF. In nucleotides, the CDR3 is TGCGCCAGCAGCCAAGATAAGGGGGCAGGCGTGGGCCCCAATGAGCAGTTCTTC.

This sequence joins TRBV5-6 and TRBJ1-1; 9 bases agree with TRBD1. Germline assignment: CDR1 SGHDT and CDR2 YYEEEE. Unmatched junction bases numbered 10, after V lost 3 bases and J lost 1 base. The CDR3 spans 17 residues. CDR3 coding DNA: TGTGCCAGCAGCTCCATCACAGGGGGCGGTAGGAACACTGAAGCTTTCTTT. This codes for CASSSITGGGRNTEAFF.

CDR3: CASSQGGLPGELFF. CDR3 DNA sequence: TGTGCCAGCAGCCAAGGGGGACTGCCCGGGGAGCTGTTTTTT. The genes are TRBV3-1 (or the pseudogene TRBV3-2) and TRBJ2-2; D is possibly TRBD2 (6 bases). Germline lookup yields CDR1 LGHDT and CDR2 YNNKEL (reference sequence). The V end lost 1 base, the J end lost 6 bases, and 9 bases lay between the germline ends. This CDR3 is 14 amino acids long.

J is TRBJ2-5 and V is TRBV4-3; TRBD2 is a possible D gene (6 bases). The V end lost 0 bases, the J end lost 2 bases, and 13 bases lay between the germline ends. The CDR3 is made up of 16 amino acids. Germline CDR1 LGHNA, CDR2 YSLEER. CDR3 DNA: TGCGCCAGCAGCCAAGAGCCGGCGGGGTGGCAAGAGACCCAGTACTTC. This codes for CASSQEPAGWQETQYF.

The chain employs TRBV20-1 and TRBJ2-7, with D maybe TRBD2 (6 bases). Germline CDR1 DFQATT, CDR2 SNEGSKA (reference sequence). The germline V and J ends were trimmed by 3 bases and 6 bases, with 9 bases remaining between them. The CDR3 is 11 residues long. CDR3 protein: CSASRGAEQYF. CDR3 in DNA: TGCAGTGCTAGCCGCGGGGCCGAGCAGTACTTC.

The genes are TRBV6-5 and TRBJ2-1; 8 bases are a match to TRBD2. CDR1 is MNHEY and CDR2 is SVGAGI in the germline V gene. The CDR3 totals 14 residues. Unmatched junction bases numbered 9, after V lost 10 bases and J lost 4 bases. The CDR3 DNA reads TGTGCCACGGGGCGGGGGGCCGTGTACAATGAGCAGTTCTTC. Encoded protein: CATGRGAVYNEQFF.

This clone was seen only a few times. In DNA, the CDR3 is TGTGCCAGCAGCCAAGATGCTGGACTAGCGGCCTGGATTACAATGAAGCAGTTCTTC. Amino acid sequence: CASSQDAGLAAWITMKQFF. The rearrangement uses TRBV14 and TRBJ2-1; the match to TRBD2 covers 10 bases. V dropped 0 bases and J dropped 11; count of bases not matched to a gene: 19. CDR1 is SGHDN, CDR2 FVKESK, per germline. This CDR3 has 19 amino acids.

A few counts support this clone. J is TRBJ2-2 and V is TRBV5-1; weak D call: TRBD1 (5 bases). There are 14 residues in the CDR3. Trimming removed 6 bases from V and 4 bases from J, with 13 bases in between. Germline values: CDR1 SGHRS, CDR2 YFSETQ. The CDR3: CASMQGASTGELFF. CDR3 sequence (DNA): TGCGCCAGCATGCAGGGCGCGAGCACCGGGGAGCTGTTTTTT.

The chain carries TRBV2 and TRBJ1-2; D unclear. V lost 5 bases and J 6 bases, leaving 19 bases between the germline ends. The CDR3 spans 15 residues. Germline V gene sequence: CDR1 SNHLY, CDR2 FYNNEI. The CDR3 nucleotides read TGTGCCAGCAGTCCCGAGCGGTTAGGGATTCATGGCTACACCTTC. Protein product: CASSPERLGIHGYTF. The full variable domain, its missing parts supplied by reference TRBV2 and TRBJ1-2, is EPEVTQTPSHQVTQMGQEVILRCVPISNHLYFYWYRQILGQKVEFLVSFYNNEISEKSEIFDDQFSVERPDGSNFTLKIRSTKLEDSAMYFCASSPERLGIHGYTFGSGTRLTVV.

This clone has just one count. V gene TRBV19 combines with J gene TRBJ1-2; TRBD1 aligns across 7 bases. Germline values: CDR1 LNHDA, CDR2 SQIVND (reference sequence). The CDR3 length is 14 residues. After removal of 5 bases from V and 4 bases from J, the junction contained 7 bases not matched to a gene. The CDR3 sequence is CASSEPGQPYGYTF. DNA for the CDR3: TGTGCCAGTAGTGAGCCGGGACAGCCCTATGGCTACACCTTC.